The entry that follows covers one T cell receptor (beta chain) sequence. This clone was seen only a few times. Its antigen remains unidentified. Base-call qualities are not available, and no considerably larger clone is one nucleotide away. This entry belongs to a study of blood T cell repertoires in COVID-19 (dated by TCRdb to about 2020). A note on the overall study: The collaborator samples originated in the United States, Italy and Spain and spanned the acute and convalescent phases of COVID-19. The prospective study material was composed of cDNA or gDNA derived from T cells, B-cell-depleted T cells, or PBMCs. The repertoires were made available in a free public database intended to serve as a resource for research on the immune response to SARS-CoV-2. Subjects who had been exposed to COVID-19, were actively infected with it, or had recovered from it provided the deeply sampled blood TCRbeta repertoires that made up the dataset. The sample metadata nearly always contained a de-identified subject ID, COVID-19 status, age in years and sex. Where HLA class I and class II types were available, the types were taken from metadata supplied by the sample provider, not from assay-based typing. Samples came from the ongoing ImmuneRACE study (first 160 participants) plus 1,254 subjects from 6 global collaborators. Results and caveats for the whole study, not just this receptor: How much clinical and demographic metadata was included differed by source and by participant, and the metadata was provided uncurated.

Each collaborating institution followed its own protocols to collect whole blood in K2EDTA tubes. Collaborator samples were shipped for TCRbeta analysis as frozen whole blood, isolated PBMCs, or DNA extracted from either sample type. The immunoSEQ Assay, a bias-controlled multiplex PCR, was used to amplify TCRbeta CDR3 regions from genomic DNA. Regarding the original processing steps: The number of nucleated cells in each sample was estimated by amplification of reference gene primers within the assay. To quantify the absolute abundance of each unique TCRbeta CDR3 rearrangement, sequence reads were collapsed and filtered. For each sample, productive Simpson clonality was calculated by taking the square root of Simpson's diversity index across productive rearrangements. TCRdb holds this immuneACCESS table with in-frame rearrangements only. Some clones are missing; in checked studies, unresolved V genes explain under half, and the rest has no known cause. The D gene and trimming were derived from the DNA, and the V and J assignments and clone size from that table. Counted in this sample were about 70,000 clones; roughly four fifths of them appeared once. Jointly, the top ten make up 1.8% of the sample.

This sequence originates from a woman between 55 and 75 years old with acute or convalescent COVID-19. Input material: peripheral blood.

For the CDR3, the sequence is CASSETGGNSPLHF. The sequenced DNA is TGTGCCAGCAGCGAGACAGGGGGTAATTCACCCCTCCACTTT. In this chain, TRBV6-5 is recombined with TRBJ1-6, with 9 junctional bases fitting TRBD1. In the germline V gene, CDR1 corresponds to MNHEY and CDR2 to SVGAGI. The CDR3 spans 14 residues, from the cysteine through the phenylalanine. Solely the CDR3 DNA is kept, with 42 bases framed from the first base. Trimming accounts for 6 bases at V and 6 bases at J, while the number of junction bases matched to no gene is 3.